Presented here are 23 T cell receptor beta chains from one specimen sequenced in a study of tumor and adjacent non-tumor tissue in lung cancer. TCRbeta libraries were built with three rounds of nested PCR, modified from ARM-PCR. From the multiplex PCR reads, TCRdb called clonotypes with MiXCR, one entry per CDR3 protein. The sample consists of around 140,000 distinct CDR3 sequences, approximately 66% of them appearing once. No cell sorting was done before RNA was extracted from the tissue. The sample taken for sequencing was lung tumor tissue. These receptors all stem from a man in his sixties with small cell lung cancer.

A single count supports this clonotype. The CDR3 is CVGSLDRVETQYF. For the CDR3, the DNA is TGTGTCGGCAGCTTGGACAGGGTGGAGACCCAGTACTTC. The J gene is TRBJ2-5, the V gene TRBV11-2, with TRBD1 identical over 8 bases. Germline V gives CDR1 SGHAT, CDR2 FQNNGV. The CDR3 has 13 residues. Looking up the rest from reference TRBV11-2 and TRBJ2-5 gives the full variable domain: EAGVAQSPRYKIIEKRQSVAFWCNPISGHATLYWYQQILGQGPKLLIQFQNNGVVDDSQLPKDRFSAERLKGVDSTLKIQPAKLEDSAVYLCVGSLDRVETQYFGPGTRLLVL.

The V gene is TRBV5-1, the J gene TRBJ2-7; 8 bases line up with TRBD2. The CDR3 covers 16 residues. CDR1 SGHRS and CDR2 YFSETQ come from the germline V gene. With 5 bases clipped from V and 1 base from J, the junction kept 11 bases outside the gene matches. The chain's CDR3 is CASSPRSGGRSYEQYF. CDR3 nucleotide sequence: TGCGCCAGCAGTCCACGGAGCGGGGGCCGGTCCTACGAGCAGTACTTC.

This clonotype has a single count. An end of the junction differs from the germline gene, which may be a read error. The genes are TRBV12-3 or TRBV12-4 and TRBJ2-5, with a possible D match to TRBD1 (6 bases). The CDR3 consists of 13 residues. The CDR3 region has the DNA TGTGTCAGCACCCTGGACAGAGGTGGAACCCAGTACTTC. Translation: CVSTLDRGGTQYF.

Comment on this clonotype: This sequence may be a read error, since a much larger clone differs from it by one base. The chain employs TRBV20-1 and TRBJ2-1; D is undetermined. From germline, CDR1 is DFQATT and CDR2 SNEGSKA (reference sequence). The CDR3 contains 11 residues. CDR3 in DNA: TGCAGTGCTTTAAGCTACAATGGGCAGTTCTTC. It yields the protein CSALSYNGQFF.

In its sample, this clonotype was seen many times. The CDR3 region has the DNA TGTGCCAGCAGAGGACAGGGTCAACCCCTCCACTTT. It encodes CASRGQGQPLHF. This chain links TRBV6-5 with TRBJ1-6; 8 nucleotides agree with TRBD1. CDR1 MNHEY and CDR2 SVGAGI come from the germline V gene. The V and J ends lost 6 bases and 12 bases, in that order; junction bases with no gene match: 4. The CDR3 length is 12 residues.

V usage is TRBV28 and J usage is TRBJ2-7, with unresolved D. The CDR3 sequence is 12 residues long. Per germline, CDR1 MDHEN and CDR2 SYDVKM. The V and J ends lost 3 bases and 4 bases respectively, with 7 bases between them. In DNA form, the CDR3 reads TGTGCCAGCAGTTTCGGAACGTACGAGCAGTACTTC. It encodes CASSFGTYEQYF.

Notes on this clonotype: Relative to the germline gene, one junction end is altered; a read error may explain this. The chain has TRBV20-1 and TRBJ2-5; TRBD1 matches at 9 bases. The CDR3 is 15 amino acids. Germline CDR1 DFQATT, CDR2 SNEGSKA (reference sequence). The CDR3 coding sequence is TGCAGTGTTAGAAATCCGGGACAGGGACGAGAGACCCAGTACTTC. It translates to CSVRNPGQGRETQYF.

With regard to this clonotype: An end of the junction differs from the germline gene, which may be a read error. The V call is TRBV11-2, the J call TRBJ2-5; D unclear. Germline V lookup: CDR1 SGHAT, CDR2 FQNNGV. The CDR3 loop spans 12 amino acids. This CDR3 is CTSSLEQETQYF. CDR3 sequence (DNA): TGTACCAGCAGCTTAGAGCAGGAGACCCAGTACTTC. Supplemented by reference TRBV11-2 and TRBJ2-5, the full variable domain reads EAGVAQSPRYKIIEKRQSVAFWCNPISGHATLYWYQQILGQGPKLLIQFQNNGVVDDSQLPKDRFSAERLKGVDSTLKIQPAKLEDSAVYLCTSSLEQETQYFGPGTRLLVL.

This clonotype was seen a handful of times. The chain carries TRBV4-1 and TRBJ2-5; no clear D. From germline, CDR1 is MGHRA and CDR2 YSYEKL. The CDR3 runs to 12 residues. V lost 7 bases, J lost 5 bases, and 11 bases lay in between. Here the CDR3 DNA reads TGCGCCAGCAAGGTCGTAGAGGAGACCCAGTACTTC. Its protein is CASKVVEETQYF.

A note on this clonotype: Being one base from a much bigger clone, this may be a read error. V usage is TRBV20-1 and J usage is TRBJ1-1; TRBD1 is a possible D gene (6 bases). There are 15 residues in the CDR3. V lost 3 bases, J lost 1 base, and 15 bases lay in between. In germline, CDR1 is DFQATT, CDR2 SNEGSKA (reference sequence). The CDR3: CSASKGGEWNTEAFF. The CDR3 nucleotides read TGCAGTGCTAGTAAGGGGGGTGAGTGGAACACTGAAGCTTTCTTT.

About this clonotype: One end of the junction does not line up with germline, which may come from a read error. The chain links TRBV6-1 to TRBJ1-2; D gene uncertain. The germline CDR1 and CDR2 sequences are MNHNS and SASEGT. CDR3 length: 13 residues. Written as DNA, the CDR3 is TGTACCAGCAGTGTACGGACTGATCATGGCTACACCTTC. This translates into CTSSVRTDHGYTF.

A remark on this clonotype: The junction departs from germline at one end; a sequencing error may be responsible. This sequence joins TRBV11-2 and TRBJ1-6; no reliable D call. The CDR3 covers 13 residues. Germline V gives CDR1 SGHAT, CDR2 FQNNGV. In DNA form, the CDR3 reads TGTGCCAGCACCTTAGACAAGGGTTCACCCCTCCACTTT. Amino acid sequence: CASTLDKGSPLHF.

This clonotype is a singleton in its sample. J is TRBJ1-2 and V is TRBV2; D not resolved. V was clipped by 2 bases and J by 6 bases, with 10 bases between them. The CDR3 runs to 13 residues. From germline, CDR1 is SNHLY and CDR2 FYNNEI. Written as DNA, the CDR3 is TGTGCCAGCAGTGAACTGGGTACCCATGGCTACACCTTC. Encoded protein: CASSELGTHGYTF.

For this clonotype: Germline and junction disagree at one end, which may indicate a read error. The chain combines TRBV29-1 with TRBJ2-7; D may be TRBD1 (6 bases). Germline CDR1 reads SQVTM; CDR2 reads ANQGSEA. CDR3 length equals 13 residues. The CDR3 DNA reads TGCAGCATTGACGGACAGAGTACCTACGAGCAGTACTTC. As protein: CSIDGQSTYEQYF.

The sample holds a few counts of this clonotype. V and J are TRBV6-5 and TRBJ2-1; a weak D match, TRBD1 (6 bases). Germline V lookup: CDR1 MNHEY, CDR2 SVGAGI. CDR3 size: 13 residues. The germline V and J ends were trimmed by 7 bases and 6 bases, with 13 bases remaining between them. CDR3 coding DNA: TGTGCCAGCATGATAGGGGGAAGCAATGAGCAGTTCTTC. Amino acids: CASMIGGSNEQFF.

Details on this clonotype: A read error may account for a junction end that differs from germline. The CDR3 DNA reads TGTGCCAGTAGCCAACGGAGCGGGACGGAGGTTGCCGGGGAGCCGTTTTTT. This translates into CASSQRSGTEVAGEPFF. The chain recombines TRBV4-2 with TRBJ2-2, with 7 nucleotides matching TRBD2. Germline CDR1 LGHNA, CDR2 YNFKEQ. CDR3 length: 17 residues.

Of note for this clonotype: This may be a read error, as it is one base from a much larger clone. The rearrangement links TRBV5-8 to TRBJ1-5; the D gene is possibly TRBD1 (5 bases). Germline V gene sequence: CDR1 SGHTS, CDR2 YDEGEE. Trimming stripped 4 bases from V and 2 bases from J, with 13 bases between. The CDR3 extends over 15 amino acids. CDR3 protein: CASSPRRDCNQPQHF. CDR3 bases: TGTGCCAGCAGCCCACGCCGGGACTGCAATCAGCCCCAGCATTTT.

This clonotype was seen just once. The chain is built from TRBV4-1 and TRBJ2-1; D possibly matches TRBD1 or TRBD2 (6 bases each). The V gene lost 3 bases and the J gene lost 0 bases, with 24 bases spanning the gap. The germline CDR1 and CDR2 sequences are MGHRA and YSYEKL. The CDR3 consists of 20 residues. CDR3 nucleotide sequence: TGCGCCAGCAGCCAGGCCCCGGGACGGGGGCCTGGCAGCTCCTACAATGAGCAGTTCTTC. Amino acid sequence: CASSQAPGRGPGSSYNEQFF.

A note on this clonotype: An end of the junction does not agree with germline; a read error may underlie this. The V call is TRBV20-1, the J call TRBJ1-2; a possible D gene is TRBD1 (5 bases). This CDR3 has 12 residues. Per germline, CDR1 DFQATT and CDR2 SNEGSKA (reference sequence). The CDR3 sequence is CSAEQDFYGYTF. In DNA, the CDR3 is TGCAGTGCTGAACAGGACTTCTATGGCTATACCTTC.

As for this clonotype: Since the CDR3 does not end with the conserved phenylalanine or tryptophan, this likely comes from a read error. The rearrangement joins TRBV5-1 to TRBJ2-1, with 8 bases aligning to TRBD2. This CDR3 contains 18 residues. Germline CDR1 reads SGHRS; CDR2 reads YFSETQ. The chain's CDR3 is CASSLDSIIAGSWNEQFS. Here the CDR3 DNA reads TGCGCCAGTAGCTTGGACAGCATTATAGCGGGAAGCTGGAATGAGCAGTTCTCC.

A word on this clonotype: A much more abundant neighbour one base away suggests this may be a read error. In DNA, the CDR3 is TGTGCCAGCAGTTACTCCATATGGTATGGCTACACCTTC. It specifies CASSYSIWYGYTF. This chain uses TRBV6-5 with TRBJ1-2; unclear D gene. Germline V CDR1 and CDR2: MNHEY, SVGAGI. Trimming left V 0 bases short and J 5 bases short, with 7 bases between. The CDR3 is 13 amino acids.

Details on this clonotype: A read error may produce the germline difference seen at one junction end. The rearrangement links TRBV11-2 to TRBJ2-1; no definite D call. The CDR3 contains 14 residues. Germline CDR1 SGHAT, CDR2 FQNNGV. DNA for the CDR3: TGTGTCAGCAGTTTATCCCCGATCTACAATGAGCAGTTCTTC. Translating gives CVSSLSPIYNEQFF. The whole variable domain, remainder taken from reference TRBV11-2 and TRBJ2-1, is EAGVAQSPRYKIIEKRQSVAFWCNPISGHATLYWYQQILGQGPKLLIQFQNNGVVDDSQLPKDRFSAERLKGVDSTLKIQPAKLEDSAVYLCVSSLSPIYNEQFFGPGTRLTVL.

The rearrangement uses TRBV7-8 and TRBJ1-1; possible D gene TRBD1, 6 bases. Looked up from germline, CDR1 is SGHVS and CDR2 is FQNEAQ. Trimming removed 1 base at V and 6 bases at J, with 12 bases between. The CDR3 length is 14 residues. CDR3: CASSLGGAVAEAFF. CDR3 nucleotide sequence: TGTGCCAGCAGCTTAGGGGGGGCGGTGGCTGAAGCTTTCTTT.